This T cell receptor (beta chain) was found in a study of OX40 agonist ivuxolimab in advanced cancers. Produced via immunoSEQ multiplex PCR; TCRdb's table is partial and in-frame only. The profile shows approximately 76,000 clones, approximately 92% of them singletons. The CDR3 is 13 amino acids. Trimming pared 2 bases from V and 2 bases from J, leaving 6 bases between. The germline V gene encodes CDR1 MGHRA and CDR2 YSYEKL. This clone was detected once. The chain combines TRBV4-1 with TRBJ2-5, with D hard to call. The sequence came from an adult with an advanced solid tumor such as melanoma, head and neck, liver or kidney cancer. Material: CD4+ or CD8+ T cells sorted from blood, obtained in a trial of the OX40 agonist ivuxolimab. As DNA, the CDR3 is TGCGCCAGCAGCCAAAGTGCGCAAGAGACCCAGTACTTC. Translated, it gives CASSQSAQETQYF.